This T cell receptor (beta chain) originates from a study of glioma-infiltrating T cells after dendritic cell vaccination. None of the glioblastoma patients had an isocitrate dehydrogenase mutation. There are 14 residues in the CDR3. Per the germline V gene, CDR1 is SGHRS and CDR2 is YFSETQ. The V gene lost 0 bases and the J gene lost 6 bases, with 12 bases spanning the gap. Amplification used 60 V beta primers and 13 J beta primers. Using immunoSEQ multiplex PCR, the repertoire was profiled, and TCRdb retains in-frame clones only, with some absent. The data hold approximately 67,000 clones, with 65% to 90% observed a single time.

This TCR came from a human donor with glioblastoma. Sequenced material: blood, taken before dendritic cell vaccination. This sequence joins TRBV5-1 and TRBJ1-2, with no clear D. Written as DNA, the CDR3 is TGCGCCAGCAGCTTGGATCAGATGGAGGATGGCTACACCTTC. It encodes CASSLDQMEDGYTF.